The 13 T cell receptor beta chains in this list originate from one sample, sequenced in a study of T cell clonality in common variable immunodeficiency. Study conclusions and caveats: Fewer deletions and N-nucleotide insertions were reportedly seen in common variable immunodeficiency TCR beta sequences.

The antigens of these receptors remain unknown. Only in-frame clones appear in the TCRdb table, and some are missing; sequencing was by immunoSEQ multiplex PCR. The data list about 34,000 clones, none observed once; roughly 28% falls to the top ten. The sequencing input was peripheral blood mononuclear cells. The receptors were gathered from a human donor with common variable immunodeficiency.

Remarks on this clone: The read gets to within 3 residues of the CDR3 end, and the germline J gene fills in the rest. The rearrangement joins TRBV6-2 or TRBV6-3 to TRBJ2-7, with D unresolved. The CDR3 extends over 14 amino acids. The V end was cut by 5 bases, the J end by 5 bases, with 16 bases between. Germline V CDR1 and CDR2: MNHEY, SVGEGT. The DNA read from the CDR3 is TGTGCCAGCAGTCTCCGTCGAAGGGCAAACGAG. Its protein product is CASSLRRRANE. The full CDR3 is CASSLRRRANEQYF.

In this sample, this clone turned up many times. The CDR3 goes on 3 residues after the read ends, and that part is filled in from the germline J gene. V gene TRBV30 combines with J gene TRBJ2-3; 11 bases map to TRBD1. The CDR3 has 16 residues. Germline trimming cut 2 bases from V and 2 bases from J; bases unmatched to any gene: 6. Germline V gene sequence: CDR1 GTSNPN, CDR2 SVGIG (reference sequence). The covered CDR3 bases are TGTGCCTGGAGTCCCGGGACAGGGGGACTCACAGATACG. Protein product: CAWSPGTGGLTDT. The full CDR3 protein is CAWSPGTGGLTDTQYF.

In its sample, this clone was seen many times. Sequencing ends 3 residues short of the CDR3 end; the germline J gene provides the rest. This chain connects TRBV18 to TRBJ2-1; a weak D match, TRBD1 (5 bases). The V end was cut by 3 bases, the J end by 7 bases, with 19 bases between. Germline assignment: CDR1 KGHSH and CDR2 LQKENI. This CDR3 comprises 16 residues. CDR3 region: CASSPNQAREGNEQFF. The DNA read from the CDR3 is TGTGCCAGCTCACCGAATCAGGCCAGGGAAGGGAATGAG.

This clone was picked up many times. Sequencing ends 3 residues short of the CDR3 end; the germline J gene provides the rest. The V gene is TRBV27, the J gene TRBJ2-3; D remains unclear. The germline V and J ends were trimmed by 3 bases and 0 bases, with 13 bases remaining between them. Germline CDR1 is MNHEY and CDR2 is SMNVEV (reference sequence). The CDR3 runs to 16 residues. CDR3 protein: CASSFKGPLSTDTQYF. The part of the CDR3 DNA that was read is TGTGCCAGCAGTTTTAAAGGTCCACTAAGCACAGATACG.

Many counts were recorded for this clone. Read data end 3 residues before the CDR3 end; the end is taken from the germline J gene. The chain joins TRBV6-1 to TRBJ1-6, with 7 bases fitting TRBD1. The germline V gene has CDR1 MNHNS and CDR2 SASEGT. V dropped 3 bases and J dropped 10; count of bases not matched to a gene: 9. CDR3 length: 15 residues. This chain's CDR3 is CASSEATGARSPLHF. The DNA read from the CDR3 is TGTGCCAGCAGTGAGGCTACAGGGGCGAGGTCACCC.

This clone was picked up a small number of times. Read sequence stops 3 residues before the CDR3 end, and the germline J gene provides the missing end. This rearrangement joins TRBV7-6 to TRBJ1-4; possible D gene TRBD1, 5 bases. Germline lookup yields CDR1 SGHVS and CDR2 FNYEAQ. The CDR3 contains 16 residues. V was cut by 5 bases and J by 7 bases, with 20 bases left in between. The CDR3 sequence is CASSVGRQTLSEKLFF. The DNA read from the CDR3 is TGTGCCAGCAGCGTAGGTAGACAGACCCTTAGTGAAAAA.

Points on this clone: The read is 3 residues too short to cover the CDR3 end, so that end is filled in from the germline J gene. The J gene is TRBJ2-3, the V gene TRBV18; tentative D call: TRBD2 (6 bases). The length of the CDR3 is 20 residues. The V gene's germline CDR1 is KGHSH and CDR2 LQKENI. V shed 2 bases and J shed 0 bases, with 24 bases lying between them. The CDR3 loop is CASSPRDPVIGGPSTDTQYF. CDR3 DNA, as far as it was read: TGTGCCAGCTCACCAAGGGACCCGGTTATCGGGGGACCCAGCACAGATACG.

In regard to this clone: Sequencing ends 3 residues short of the CDR3 end; the germline J gene provides the rest. The chain has TRBV5-1 and TRBJ2-7, with 7 bases matching TRBD1. Germline V gene lookup returns CDR1 SGHRS and CDR2 YFSETQ. V shed 0 bases, J shed 4 bases, and the junction held 4 bases outside the gene matches. The CDR3 loop spans 14 amino acids. The CDR3 loop reads CASSLAGQTYEQYF. The part of the CDR3 DNA that was read is TGCGCCAGCAGCTTGGCGGGACAGACTTACGAG.

A word on this clone: The read ends 3 residues shy of where the CDR3 ends; the end is completed using the germline J gene. The chain has TRBV18 and TRBJ2-6; D possibly corresponds to TRBD2 (5 bases). Germline CDR1 and CDR2: KGHSH and LQKENI. The CDR3 runs to 16 residues. V was clipped by 1 base and J by 0 bases, with 7 bases between them. The sequenced part of the CDR3 DNA is TGTGCCAGCTCACCACGCGGGCGCTCTGGGGCCAACGTC. This codes for CASSPRGRSGANV. In full, the CDR3 reads CASSPRGRSGANVLTF.

Comment on this clone: Read coverage stops 3 residues before the CDR3 terminus; the germline J gene supplies the remainder. This chain uses TRBV7-9 with TRBJ2-7, with 11 bases lining up with TRBD2. V gave up 7 bases and J gave up 1 base; unmatched junction bases: 6. Germline V lookup: CDR1 SEHNR, CDR2 FQNEAQ (reference sequence). There are 15 residues in the CDR3. The covered CDR3 bases are TGTGCCAGCACCCTTCTAGCGGGAGGTTCCTACGAG. It yields the protein CASTLLAGGSYE. The whole CDR3 protein reads CASTLLAGGSYEQYF.

This clone turned up a few times. The read falls 3 residues short of the CDR3 end, and the missing part is taken from the germline J gene. The J gene is TRBJ2-2, the V gene TRBV2; D is possibly TRBD1 (6 bases). The CDR3 has 14 amino acids. Germline V lookup: CDR1 SNHLY, CDR2 FYNNEI. V was trimmed by 6 bases and J by 8 bases, leaving 16 bases between them. CDR3 DNA (partial): TGTGCCAGCAGCCCAAACAGGGCAGGAGGGGAG. This gives the protein CASSPNRAGGE. The whole CDR3 protein is CASSPNRAGGELFF.

This clone rates as medium-sized. One end of the junction fails to match germline, which may point to a read error. The read ends 3 residues shy of where the CDR3 ends; the end is completed using the germline J gene. The rearrangement uses TRBV4-2 and TRBJ2-7, with 7 bases that match TRBD2. Germline V lookup: CDR1 LGHNA, CDR2 YNFKEQ. This CDR3 comprises 16 residues. The DNA read from the CDR3 is TGCGCCAGCAGCCAAGAAGTGGCGGGAGAATCCTACGAG. Its protein product is CASSQEVAGESYE. The entire CDR3 is CASSQEVAGESYEQYF.

There are many counts of this clone. With the read ending 3 residues before the CDR3 end, the germline J gene is used to fill in that end. The chain joins TRBV20-1 to TRBJ2-5; weak D call: TRBD2 (5 bases). There are 14 residues in the CDR3. Germline loops: CDR1 DFQATT, CDR2 SNEGSKA (reference sequence). V was cut by 4 bases and J by 5 bases, with 17 bases left in between. Partial CDR3 DNA: TGCAGTGCTATAAGCGGCAGGATGGGCGAGACC. Its protein is CSAISGRMGET. The CDR3 reads in full as CSAISGRMGETQYF.